This TCR beta chain is drawn from a study of blood T cell dynamics during melanoma immunotherapy. As for time point: pre-treatment baseline. Apart from a couple of fast progressors, RECIST 1.1 response was judged 12 weeks post-infusion. In this sample, this clone turned up a few times. The CDR3 is 13 residues long. Per the germline V gene, CDR1 is ENHRY and CDR2 is SYGVKD. J was trimmed by 8 bases and V by 4 bases; bases with no gene match: 6. Profiled with immunoSEQ multiplex PCR; TCRdb holds only in-frame clones, not every one. The table shows about 9,000 clones, with roughly 80% occurring only once.

The receptor was isolated from a human donor with melanoma. Material: blood, obtained from a patient treated with checkpoint blockade. This chain joins TRBV10-3 and TRBJ1-2, with TRBD1 identical over 8 bases. CDR3 residues: CAISADRGRGYTF. The DNA for the CDR3 is TGTGCCATCAGTGCAGACAGGGGCAGGGGCTACACCTTC.